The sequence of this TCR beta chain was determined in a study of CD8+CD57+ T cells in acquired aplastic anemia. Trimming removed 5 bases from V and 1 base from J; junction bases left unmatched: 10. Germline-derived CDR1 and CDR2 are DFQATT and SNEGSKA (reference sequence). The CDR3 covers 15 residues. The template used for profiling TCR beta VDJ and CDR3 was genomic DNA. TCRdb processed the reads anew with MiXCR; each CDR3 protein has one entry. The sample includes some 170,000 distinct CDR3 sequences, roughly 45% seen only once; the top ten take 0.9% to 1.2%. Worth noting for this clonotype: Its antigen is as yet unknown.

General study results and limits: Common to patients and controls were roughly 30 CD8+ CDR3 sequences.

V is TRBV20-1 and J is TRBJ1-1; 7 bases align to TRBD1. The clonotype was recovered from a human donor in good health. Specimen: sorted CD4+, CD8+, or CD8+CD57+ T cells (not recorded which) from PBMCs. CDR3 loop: CSASKTGTANTEAFF. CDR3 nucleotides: TGCAGTGCTTCAAAGACAGGGACCGCGAACACTGAAGCTTTCTTT.